Sequencing of this TCR beta chain was carried out in a study of technical replicates of blood from a few donors. Here immunoSEQ multiplex PCR was the method, and the copy in TCRdb shows in-frame clones only, minus some. The sample includes about 63,000 clones, about 87% of them seen just once. This clone was detected only once. CDR3 length equals 15 residues. Germline CDR1 and CDR2: GTSNPN and SVGIG (reference sequence). Trimming took 4 bases from V and 3 from J; bases not matched to a gene: 8. The chain links TRBV30 to TRBJ2-1; 8 nucleotides align to TRBD2. This sequence originates from a human donor in good health. Some clones in this sample may be carry-over from other donors' samples. Sequenced input: PBMCs. The chain's CDR3 is CAWTALAGFYNEQFF. In nucleotides, the CDR3 is TGTGCCTGGACCGCGCTAGCGGGTTTCTACAATGAGCAGTTCTTC.